The TCR beta chain under discussion was sequenced for a study of T cell responses to AZD1222 COVID-19 vaccine. Study-wide results and caveats: Two AZD1222 doses significantly raised spike-specific TCR breadth and depth over controls. Targets within unmutated variant regions were reportedly found for nearly half of spike-specific TCRs. Vaccine-related CD4 TCRs covered spike, predominating at 160-218 and 743-854. White British donors predominated, females outnumbered males, and clonal diversity was possibly underestimated.

Here immunoSEQ multiplex PCR was the method, and the copy in TCRdb shows in-frame clones only, minus some. The sample has 150,000 to 200,000 clones; about 90% are singletons. Remarks on this clone: Its target is not known.

CDR1 MNHEY and CDR2 SMNVEV come from the germline V gene (reference sequence). The CDR3 consists of 13 residues. V was pared by 3 bases and J by 7 bases, with 12 bases between. The material was peripheral blood, obtained on day 0 of MenACWY control vaccination. This TCR was sampled from an adult in good health. The V call is TRBV27, the J call TRBJ1-2, with D perhaps TRBD1 (5 bases). The CDR3 is CASSLGPTFGYTF. CDR3 in DNA: TGTGCCAGCAGTTTGGGGCCTACGTTTGGCTACACCTTC.